A single sample gave rise to the 23 T cell receptor beta chains below, sequenced in a study of OX40 agonist ivuxolimab in advanced cancers. TCRdb keeps only in-frame clones here, not all; method: immunoSEQ multiplex PCR. The sample shows about 61,000 clones, over 80% of them seen only once. The sample here was CD4+ or CD8+ T cells sorted from blood, taken in a trial of the OX40 agonist ivuxolimab. These receptors came from an adult with an advanced solid tumor such as melanoma, head and neck, liver or kidney cancer.

The count of this clone is one. This chain joins TRBV4-1 and TRBJ2-3; 12 nucleotides line up with TRBD2. Per the germline V gene, CDR1 is MGHRA and CDR2 is YSYEKL. The CDR3 spans 16 residues. V was clipped by 0 bases and J by 9 bases; unmatched bases: 7. CDR3 residues: CASSQDASGGAWTQYF. The CDR3 DNA reads TGCGCCAGCAGCCAAGATGCTAGCGGGGGGGCATGGACGCAGTATTTT.

The genes are TRBV28 and TRBJ2-1; D is perhaps TRBD2 (5 bases). Germline loops: CDR1 MDHEN, CDR2 SYDVKM. V was shortened by 0 bases and J by 0 bases, with 6 bases between the two germline ends. The length of the CDR3 is 15 residues. The CDR3 sequence: CASSLWGSSYNEQFF. CDR3 DNA: TGTGCCAGCAGTTTATGGGGGAGCTCCTACAATGAGCAGTTCTTC. The full variable domain, in which reference TRBV28 and TRBJ2-1 provide the parts outside the CDR3, is DVKVTQSSRYLVKRTGEKVFLECVQDMDHENMFWYRQDPGLGLRLIYFSYDVKMKEKGDIPEGYSVSREKKERFSLILESASTNQTSMYLCASSLWGSSYNEQFFGPGTRLTVL.

This clone was seen at least ten times. The same CDR3 also results from other DNA sequences found in this sample. J is TRBJ1-5 and V is TRBV19; D is perhaps TRBD1 (6 bases). The CDR3 has 14 residues. V was clipped by 2 bases and J by 3 bases, with 8 bases between them. Germline values: CDR1 LNHDA, CDR2 SQIVND (reference sequence). CDR3 coding DNA: TGTGCCAGTAGTATATACAGGGACAATCAGCCCCAGCATTTT. Amino acids: CASSIYRDNQPQHF.

The chain carries TRBV18 and TRBJ2-6; no clear D. The CDR3 runs 14 residues. V lost 5 bases and J lost 0, with 5 bases in between. Germline loops: CDR1 KGHSH, CDR2 LQKENI. The CDR3 region is CASSTRSGANVLTF. Written as DNA, the CDR3 is TGTGCCAGCTCAACCCGCTCTGGGGCCAACGTCCTGACTTTC.

The gene calls are TRBV6-5 and TRBJ2-1; weak D call: TRBD2 (6 bases). This CDR3 spans 14 amino acids. Per germline, CDR1 MNHEY and CDR2 SVGAGI. Trimming stripped 6 bases from V and 2 bases from J, with 11 bases between. In nucleotides, the CDR3 is TGTGCCAGCAGCCCGGGACTCCCCTACAATGAGCAGTTCTTC. It is translated as CASSPGLPYNEQFF.

This chain joins TRBV27 and TRBJ2-7; D unclear. Germline lookup yields CDR1 MNHEY and CDR2 SMNVEV (reference sequence). The CDR3 has 13 residues. V shed 5 bases and J shed 2 bases, with 10 bases lying between them. The CDR3 region is CASSPSTAYEQYF. The CDR3 DNA is TGTGCCAGCAGTCCCTCCACTGCCTACGAGCAGTACTTC.

This clone was counted a single time. V usage is TRBV5-5 and J usage is TRBJ1-2; D call uncertain. CDR3 length: 15 amino acids. The germline V and J ends were trimmed by 0 bases and 2 bases, with 11 bases remaining between them. Germline-derived CDR1 and CDR2 are SGHKS and YYEKEE (reference sequence). The CDR3 region is CASSLGWGANYGYTF. The CDR3 DNA reads as TGTGCCAGCAGCTTGGGTTGGGGAGCAAACTATGGCTACACCTTC.

The chain uses TRBV28 and TRBJ2-1; 11 nucleotides align to TRBD2. Germline CDR1 is MDHEN and CDR2 is SYDVKM. V shed 3 bases, J shed 5 bases, and the junction held 6 bases outside the gene matches. The CDR3 spans 16 residues. The CDR3 coding sequence is TGTGCCAGCAGTTTCTTCCTAGCGGGGGGCCACAATGAGCAGTTCTTC. Amino acids: CASSFFLAGGHNEQFF.

V is TRBV27 and J is TRBJ2-3; tentatively, D is TRBD2 (6 bases). Germline assignment: CDR1 MNHEY and CDR2 SMNVEV (reference sequence). Between the trimmed V and J ends, which lost 2 bases and 5 bases, there was a span of 14 bases. The CDR3 loop spans 15 amino acids. The CDR3 DNA reads as TGTGCCAGCAGTTTACGGGCGGGAAGGGTAGATACGCAGTATTTT. Its protein product is CASSLRAGRVDTQYF.

V gene TRBV2 combines with J gene TRBJ2-6; either TRBD1 or TRBD2 may supply D (5 bases each). V was clipped by 6 bases and J by 0 bases, with 15 bases between them. Germline V gives CDR1 SNHLY, CDR2 FYNNEI. The CDR3 runs 17 residues. The CDR3 DNA follows: TGTGCCAGCAGCGCTGGGGGTCCTAGCTCTGGGGCCAACGTCCTGACTTTC. Translated: CASSAGGPSSGANVLTF.

The chain employs TRBV5-1 and TRBJ1-1; 7 bases agree with TRBD1. CDR3 size: 19 residues. The V gene's germline CDR1 is SGHRS and CDR2 YFSETQ. V trimming: 2 bases; J trimming: 3 bases; junction bases outside the gene matches: 19. The CDR3 loop is CASSFTPLGQIRVYTEAFF. The CDR3 DNA reads as TGCGCCAGCAGCTTCACCCCTTTGGGACAGATTAGGGTCTACACTGAAGCTTTCTTT.

The chain couples TRBV5-5 to TRBJ1-5; 8 nucleotides match TRBD1. Germline CDR1 reads SGHKS; CDR2 reads YYEKEE (reference sequence). V shed 3 bases, J shed 5 bases, and the junction held 10 bases outside the gene matches. This CDR3 is 16 amino acids long. The CDR3 sequence: CASSSHGTGSYQPQHF. In DNA, the CDR3 is TGTGCCAGCAGCTCTCACGGGACAGGTTCCTATCAGCCCCAGCATTTT.

The chain joins TRBV5-6 to TRBJ2-1; TRBD2 matches at 10 bases. CDR1 and CDR2 from the germline V gene are SGHDT and YYEEEE. V gave up 0 bases and J gave up 2 bases; unmatched junction bases: 2. The CDR3 spans 16 residues. Written as DNA, the CDR3 is TGTGCCAGCAGCTTGGCCACTAGCGGGGCCTACAATGAGCAGTTCTTC. This translates into CASSLATSGAYNEQFF.

The chain carries TRBV9 and TRBJ2-1; TRBD1 matches 8 bases. J lost 2 bases, V lost 4 bases, and 8 bases had no gene match. The germline gives CDR1 SGDLS, CDR2 YYNGEE. CDR3 length equals 16 residues. CDR3 sequence reads: CASSPGQGFTYNEQFF. CDR3 sequence (DNA): TGTGCCAGCAGCCCAGGACAGGGTTTCACCTACAATGAGCAGTTCTTC.

The chain uses TRBV6-4 and TRBJ1-5, with D unresolved. Per the germline V gene, CDR1 is MRHNA and CDR2 is SNTAGT. The CDR3 is made up of 13 amino acids. V was shortened by 3 bases and J by 6 bases, with 9 bases between the two germline ends. In DNA, the CDR3 is TGTGCCAGCAGTGAGGGAGGAGGTCAGCCCCAGCATTTT. It is translated as CASSEGGGQPQHF.

This chain joins TRBV2 and TRBJ2-3; D is unresolved. The germline gives CDR1 SNHLY, CDR2 FYNNEI. The CDR3 sequence is 12 residues long. Trimming stripped 10 bases from V and 6 bases from J, with 14 bases between. The CDR3 loop reads CAKRGMVDTQYF. In nucleotides, the CDR3 is TGTGCCAAGCGCGGAATGGTGGATACGCAGTATTTT.

Of note for this clone: Other DNA variants within this sample encode the same CDR3. The chain joins TRBV7-3 to TRBJ1-6; perhaps TRBD1 as D (5 bases). Deletions cut 5 bases from V and 10 bases from J, with 15 bases between. Germline values: CDR1 SGHTA, CDR2 FQGTGA. This CDR3 region has 14 residues. The CDR3 is CASSLRGVGSPLHF. CDR3 coding DNA: TGTGCCAGCAGCCTAAGAGGGGTTGGGTCACCCCTCCACTTT.

The chain uses TRBV7-6 and TRBJ2-2, with D uncertain. The V end was cut by 0 bases, the J end by 11 bases, with 16 bases between. The CDR3 has 15 amino acids. In germline, CDR1 is SGHVS, CDR2 FNYEAQ. The chain's CDR3 is CASSLAPGFNGELFF. The DNA for the CDR3 is TGTGCCAGCAGCTTAGCGCCGGGCTTCAATGGAGAGCTGTTTTTT.

This sequence joins TRBV4-1 and TRBJ2-7; the D gene is possibly TRBD2 (6 bases). Germline V gene data show CDR1 as MGHRA and CDR2 as YSYEKL. The CDR3 loop spans 14 amino acids. V was cut by 4 bases and J by 2 bases, with 12 bases left in between. CDR3 loop: CASSRGLRTYEQYF. CDR3 in DNA: TGCGCCAGCAGCCGAGGACTACGAACCTACGAGCAGTACTTC.

V gene TRBV7-8 combines with J gene TRBJ1-1; a weak D match, TRBD1 (5 bases). The V gene lost 4 bases and the J gene lost 0 bases, with 15 bases spanning the gap. The CDR3 extends over 16 amino acids. Germline CDR1 SGHVS, CDR2 FQNEAQ. The CDR3 DNA reads as TGTGCCAGCAGCTCCTGGGGGGGAGTCTTGAACACTGAAGCTTTCTTT. Translation gives CASSSWGGVLNTEAFF. The full variable domain, with the rest looked up from reference TRBV7-8 and TRBJ1-1, is GAGVSQSPRYKVAKRGQDVALRCDPISGHVSLFWYQQALGQGPEFLTYFQNEAQLDKSGLPSDRFFAERPEGSVSTLKIQRTQQEDSAVYLCASSSWGGVLNTEAFFGQGTRLTVV.

Remarks on this clone: Other nucleotide sequences from this sample produce the same CDR3. CDR3 DNA: TGTGCCAGTAGTTGGGGGGCAGGGAGCAATCAGCCCCAGCATTTT. The encoded protein is CASSWGAGSNQPQHF. This rearrangement joins TRBV19 to TRBJ1-5, with D tentatively TRBD1 (6 bases). The length of the CDR3 is 15 residues. Between the trimmed V and J ends, which lost 5 bases and 1 base, there was a span of 12 bases. Germline V CDR1 and CDR2: LNHDA, SQIVND (reference sequence).

J is TRBJ2-2 and V is TRBV4-3, with unresolved D. The ends were cut back, 0 bases at V and 2 bases at J, with 16 bases in the middle. The CDR3 extends over 18 amino acids. Germline-derived CDR1 and CDR2 are LGHNA and YSLEER. CDR3 sequence: CASSQEGPTVANTGELFF. CDR3 nucleotides: TGCGCCAGCAGCCAAGAGGGTCCGACTGTAGCAAACACCGGGGAGCTGTTTTTT.

The V and J genes are TRBV30 and TRBJ1-1; no clear D gene. The CDR3 is 12 amino acids. Trimming shortened V by 0 bases and J by 5 bases, and 7 bases separated the two germline ends. Germline CDR1 reads GTSNPN; CDR2 reads SVGIG (reference sequence). This CDR3 reads CAWSVGGTEAFF. CDR3 DNA: TGTGCCTGGAGTGTGGGAGGGACTGAAGCTTTCTTT.